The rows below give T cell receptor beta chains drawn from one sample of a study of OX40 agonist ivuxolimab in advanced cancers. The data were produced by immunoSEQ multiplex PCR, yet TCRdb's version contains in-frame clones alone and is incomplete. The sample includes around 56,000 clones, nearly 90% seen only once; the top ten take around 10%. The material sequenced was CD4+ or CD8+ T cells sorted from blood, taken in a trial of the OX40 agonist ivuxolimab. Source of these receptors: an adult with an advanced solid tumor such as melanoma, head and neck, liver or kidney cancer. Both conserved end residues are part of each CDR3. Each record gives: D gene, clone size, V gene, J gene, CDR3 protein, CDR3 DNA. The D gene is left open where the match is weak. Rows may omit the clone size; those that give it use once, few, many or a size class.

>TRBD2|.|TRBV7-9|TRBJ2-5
CASSSTSGKYF
TGTGCCAGCAGCTCGACTAGCGGAAAGTACTTC
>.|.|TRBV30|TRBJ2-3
CAWSVPLLGPSTDTQYF
TGTGCCTGGAGTGTACCCCTATTAGGACCCAGCACAGATACGCAGTATTTT
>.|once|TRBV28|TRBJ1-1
CASSDATEAFF
TGTGCCAGCAGTGACGCGACTGAAGCTTTCTTT
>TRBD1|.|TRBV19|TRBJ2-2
CASSEKTGGNTGELFF
TGTGCCAGTAGTGAAAAAACAGGGGGTAACACCGGGGAGCTGTTTTTT
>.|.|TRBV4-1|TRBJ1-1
CASSPMGARGNTEAFF
TGCGCCAGCAGCCCCATGGGCGCCCGGGGGAACACTGAAGCTTTCTTT
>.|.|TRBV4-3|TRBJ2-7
CASSQDRGFYYEQYF
TGCGCCAGCAGCCAAGATCGGGGGTTCTACTACGAGCAGTACTTC
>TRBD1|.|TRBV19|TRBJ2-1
CASSIRDRVHNEQFF
TGTGCCAGTAGTATCCGGGACAGGGTCCACAATGAGCAGTTCTTC
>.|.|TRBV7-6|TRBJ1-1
CASSLAQGLGGNTEAFF
TGTGCCAGCAGCTTAGCCCAGGGCTTAGGGGGGAACACTGAAGCTTTCTTT
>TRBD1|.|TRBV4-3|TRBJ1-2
CASSQDFSQGAGGYTF
TGCGCCAGCAGCCAAGATTTTTCCCAGGGGGCAGGGGGCTACACCTTC
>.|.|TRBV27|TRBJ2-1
CASSLTRAIYNEQFF
TGTGCCAGCAGTTTAACCCGGGCCATCTACAATGAGCAGTTCTTC
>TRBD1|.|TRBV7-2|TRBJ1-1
CASQPWTGPTEAFF
TGTGCCAGCCAGCCTTGGACAGGTCCGACTGAAGCTTTCTTT
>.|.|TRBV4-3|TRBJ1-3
CASSQDGTERNTIYF
TGCGCCAGCAGCCAAGACGGTACCGAGAGAAACACCATATATTTT
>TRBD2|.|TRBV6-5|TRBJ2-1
CASSYSPGGAFEQFF
TGTGCCAGCAGTTACTCCCCCGGGGGGGCTTTTGAGCAGTTCTTC
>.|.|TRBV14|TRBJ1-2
CASSPWGSRSYTF
TGTGCCAGCAGCCCTTGGGGCTCAAGGAGCTACACCTTC
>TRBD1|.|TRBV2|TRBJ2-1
CASLGTDSNNEQFF
TGTGCCTCACTCGGGACAGATTCAAACAATGAGCAGTTCTTC
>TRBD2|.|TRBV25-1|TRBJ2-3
CASSEKLAYTDTQYF
TGTGCCAGCAGTGAAAAACTAGCGTACACAGATACGCAGTATTTT
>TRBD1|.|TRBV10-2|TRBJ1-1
CASSETGGNTEAFF
TGCGCCAGCAGTGAGACAGGGGGGAACACTGAAGCTTTCTTT
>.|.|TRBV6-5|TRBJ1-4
CASSYEGTNEKLFF
TGTGCCAGCAGTTACGAGGGGACTAATGAAAAACTGTTTTTT
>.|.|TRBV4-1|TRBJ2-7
CASSQGVDVSYEQYF
TGCGCCAGCAGCCAAGGAGTCGACGTGTCCTACGAGCAGTACTTC
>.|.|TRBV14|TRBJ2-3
CASSPLGGDTQYF
TGTGCCAGCAGCCCCTTGGGCGGAGATACGCAGTATTTT
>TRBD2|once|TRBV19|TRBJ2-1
CASRGTSGSKKVEQFF
TGTGCCAGTAGAGGGACTAGCGGGAGCAAAAAGGTTGAGCAGTTCTTC
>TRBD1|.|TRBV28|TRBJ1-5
CASRLSWDRVDRSNQPQHF
TGTGCCAGCAGGTTGTCCTGGGACAGGGTTGACCGCAGCAATCAGCCCCAGCATTTT
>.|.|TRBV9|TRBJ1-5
CASSVGGLGNQPQHF
TGTGCCAGCAGCGTGGGAGGGTTGGGCAATCAGCCCCAGCATTTT
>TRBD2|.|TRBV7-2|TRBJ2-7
CASSLEAGGSYEQYF
TGTGCCAGCAGCTTAGAAGCGGGAGGATCCTACGAGCAGTACTTC
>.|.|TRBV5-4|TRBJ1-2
CASSLGQSLDGYTF
TGTGCCAGCAGCTTGGGGCAGTCCCTTGATGGCTACACCTTC
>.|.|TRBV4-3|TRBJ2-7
CASSQVGLGEQYF
TGCGCCAGCAGCCAAGTGGGACTGGGAGAGCAGTACTTC
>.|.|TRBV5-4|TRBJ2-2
CASSSRVPNTGELFF
TGTGCCAGCAGCTCGCGGGTCCCGAACACCGGGGAGCTGTTTTTT
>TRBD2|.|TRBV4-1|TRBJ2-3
CASSVHPGTSGGPIFTDTQYF
TGCGCCAGCAGCGTACATCCGGGGACTAGCGGGGGACCCATTTTCACAGATACGCAGTATTTT
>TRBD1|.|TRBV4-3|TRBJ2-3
CASSQGIRQGTDTQYF
TGCGCCAGCAGCCAAGGGATAAGACAGGGGACAGATACGCAGTATTTT
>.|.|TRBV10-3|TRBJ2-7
CAIRDGTTYEQYF
TGTGCCATCAGAGATGGGACAACCTACGAGCAGTACTTC
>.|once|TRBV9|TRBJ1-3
CASSVGTLSGNTIYF
TGTGCCAGCAGCGTTGGGACACTCTCTGGAAACACCATATATTTT
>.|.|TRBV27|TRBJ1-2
CASSFGGPLDGYTF
TGTGCCAGCAGTTTCGGGGGGCCTCTGGATGGCTACACCTTC
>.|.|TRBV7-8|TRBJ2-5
CASSLAGADQETQYF
TGTGCCAGCAGCTTAGCGGGGGCAGACCAAGAGACCCAGTACTTC
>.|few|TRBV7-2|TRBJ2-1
CASSTYDRENNEQFF
TGTGCCAGCAGCACCTACGACAGAGAAAACAATGAGCAGTTCTTC
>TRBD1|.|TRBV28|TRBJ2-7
CASSSPRQGANEQYF
TGTGCCAGCAGCTCACCCAGACAGGGGGCGAACGAGCAGTACTTC
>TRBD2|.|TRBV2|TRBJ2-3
CASRTFAGLAGETDTQYF
TGTGCCAGCAGAACCTTCGCGGGACTAGCGGGAGAAACAGATACGCAGTATTTT
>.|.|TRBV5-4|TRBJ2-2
CASSPSNTGELFF
TGTGCCAGCAGCCCCTCGAACACCGGGGAGCTGTTTTTT
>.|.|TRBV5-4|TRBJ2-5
CASSPSSQETQYF
TGTGCCAGCAGCCCATCAAGCCAAGAGACCCAGTACTTC
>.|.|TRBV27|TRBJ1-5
CASTPFGGGGLNQPQHF
TGTGCCAGCACTCCTTTTGGTGGAGGGGGGCTCAATCAGCCCCAGCATTTT
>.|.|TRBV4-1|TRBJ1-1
CASSLATEAFF
TGCGCCAGCAGCCTTGCGACTGAAGCTTTCTTT
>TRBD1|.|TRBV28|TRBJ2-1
CASSTTGELREQFF
TGTGCCAGCAGTACCACAGGGGAATTGCGTGAGCAGTTCTTC
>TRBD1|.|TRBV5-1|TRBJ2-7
CASSWTGNYEQYF
TGCGCCAGCAGCTGGACAGGAAACTACGAGCAGTACTTC
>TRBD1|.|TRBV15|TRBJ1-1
CATSRGQGRTEAFF
TGTGCCACCAGCAGAGGACAGGGGAGAACTGAAGCTTTCTTT
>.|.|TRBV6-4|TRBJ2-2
CASRTGTGELFF
TGTGCCAGCAGAACAGGGACCGGGGAGCTGTTTTTT
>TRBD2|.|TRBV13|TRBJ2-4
CASKDKAGVENIQYF
TGTGCCAGCAAGGACAAAGCGGGGGTCGAAAACATTCAGTACTTC
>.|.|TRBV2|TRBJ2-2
CARPKDRNTGELFF
TGTGCCAGACCCAAGGACCGGAACACCGGGGAGCTGTTTTTT
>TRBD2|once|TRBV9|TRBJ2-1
CASSVEGTGEGYNEQFF
TGTGCCAGCAGCGTAGAGGGGACTGGGGAGGGCTACAATGAGCAGTTCTTC
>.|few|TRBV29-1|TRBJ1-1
CSVDAMNTEAFF
TGCAGCGTTGATGCCATGAACACTGAAGCTTTCTTT
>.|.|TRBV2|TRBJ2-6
CASSEASSSGANVLTF
TGTGCCAGCAGTGAAGCCAGTAGCTCTGGGGCCAACGTCCTGACTTTC
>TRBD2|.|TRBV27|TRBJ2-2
CASSSSSGRTGELFF
TGTGCCAGCAGTTCATCTAGCGGGAGGACCGGGGAGCTGTTTTTT